The sequence of this T cell receptor (beta chain) was determined in a study of control samples from healthy donors and cancer patients. Assay used: immunoSEQ multiplex PCR; TCRdb lists only in-frame clones, some missing. This sample has 150,000 to 200,000 clones; just over 85% occur once, and the top ten carry around 5%. Germline values: CDR1 LNHDA, CDR2 SQIVND (reference sequence). The CDR3 spans 14 residues. With 6 bases removed from V and 2 bases from J, the gap between germline ends came to 11 bases. The receptor's source is a woman in her thirties in good health. The J gene is TRBJ1-5, the V gene TRBV19, with D possibly being TRBD1 (6 bases). The sequenced sample consisted of blood. The CDR3 reads CASSNREGNQPQHF. DNA of the CDR3: TGTGCCAGTAGCAACAGGGAGGGCAATCAGCCCCAGCATTTT. Supplemented by reference TRBV19 and TRBJ1-5, the full variable domain reads DGGITQSPKYLFRKEGQNVTLSCEQNLNHDAMYWYRQDPGQGLRLIYYSQIVNDFQKGDIAEGYSVSREKKESFPLTVTSAQKNPTAFYLCASSNREGNQPQHFGDGTRLSIL.